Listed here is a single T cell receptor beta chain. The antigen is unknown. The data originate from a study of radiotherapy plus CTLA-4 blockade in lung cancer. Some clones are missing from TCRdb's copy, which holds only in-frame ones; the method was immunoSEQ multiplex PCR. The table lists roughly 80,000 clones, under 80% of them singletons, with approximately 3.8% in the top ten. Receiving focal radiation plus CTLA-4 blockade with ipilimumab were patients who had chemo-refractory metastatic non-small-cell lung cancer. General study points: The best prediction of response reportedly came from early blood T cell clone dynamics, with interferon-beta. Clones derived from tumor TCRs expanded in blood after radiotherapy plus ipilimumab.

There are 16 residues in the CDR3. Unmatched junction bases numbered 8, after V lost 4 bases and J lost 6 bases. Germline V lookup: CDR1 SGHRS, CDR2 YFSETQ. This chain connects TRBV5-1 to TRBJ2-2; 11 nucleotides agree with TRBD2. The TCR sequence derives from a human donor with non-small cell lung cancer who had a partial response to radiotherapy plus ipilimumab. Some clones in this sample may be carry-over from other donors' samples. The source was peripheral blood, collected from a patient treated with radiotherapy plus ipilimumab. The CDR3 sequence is CASSPGTSGGAGELFF. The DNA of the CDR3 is TGCGCCAGCAGCCCCGGGACTAGCGGCGGCGCCGGGGAGCTGTTTTTT.